This T cell receptor beta chain was found in a study of blood T cell repertoires in COVID-19. Across the whole study: Whether acute or convalescent, the COVID-19 samples came from the United States, Italy and Spain. In each case, the material was cDNA or gDNA derived from T cells, B-cell-depleted T cells, or PBMCs.

The germline gives CDR1 GTSNPN, CDR2 SVGIG (reference sequence). CDR3 size: 12 residues. The V and J ends lost 4 bases and 7 bases, in that order; junction bases with no gene match: 3. This clone was detected only once. Enrolment of Seattle patients took place during active infection, and they were followed longitudinally. Per the original methods: Amplification from reference gene primers served as the basis for estimated nucleated cell counts. Clones were read by immunoSEQ multiplex PCR, and TCRdb kept only the in-frame ones, dropping some. That table is the source of V, J and clone size, and D and trimming were worked out from the DNA. This repertoire shows roughly 260,000 clones, approximately 91% found once; its top ten account for approximately 10%.

V and J are TRBV30 and TRBJ1-2, with TRBD1 matching 10 bases. This clonotype originated in a woman aged 30 to 39 with COVID-19, enrolled during active disease. The sequenced material came from peripheral blood. The CDR3 here is CAWNRQGAGYTF. CDR3 bases: TGTGCCTGGAATCGACAGGGGGCTGGCTACACCTTC. The full variable domain, completed using reference TRBV30 and TRBJ1-2, is SQTIHQWPATLVQPVGSPLSLECTVEGTSNPNLYWYRQAAGRGLQLLFYSVGIGQISSEVPQNLSASRPQDRQFILSSKKLLLSDSGFYLCAWNRQGAGYTFGSGTRLTVV.